This note documents a single T cell receptor beta chain sequence. Method: immunoSEQ multiplex PCR; TCRdb's copy keeps in-frame clones and lacks some. In the table there are about 80,000 clones, approximately 90% of which are singletons. The sample is drawn from a study of T cell changes during pregnancy in multiple sclerosis. This CDR3 comprises 15 residues. Germline CDR1 is SGHDT and CDR2 is YYEEEE. Trimming removed 3 bases from V and 7 bases from J; junction bases left unmatched: 6. The TCR was taken from a female donor with multiple sclerosis, enrolled in a pregnancy study. The chain employs TRBV5-6 and TRBJ1-4; 10 bases align to TRBD1. This specimen was peripheral blood, taken before pregnancy. The CDR3 is CASSSTGQGFEKLFF. The CDR3 DNA sequence: TGTGCCAGCAGCTCAACGGGACAGGGGTTTGAAAAACTGTTTTTT.